This T cell receptor (beta chain) is drawn from a study of tumor-infiltrating lymphocytes in primary liver carcinoma (dated by TCRdb to the late 2010s). In terms of the full investigation: Of the five patients (three men and two women, aged 30 to 69 years), four had hepatocellular carcinoma and one had combined HCC and intrahepatic cholangiocarcinoma. The five patients had tumors staged T1-T3 N0M0, with maximum diameters ranging from about 4.2 to 10 cm. A total of 35 specimens from 5 patients went through TCRbeta repertoire sequencing, namely 25 tumor regions, 5 adjacent noncancerous liver tissues and 5 peripheral blood samples. Repertoires from technical replicates were highly reproducible, with mean shared-clone rates near 0.89 and correlation coefficients above 0.98. Roughly 3.5 to 7.5 million productive TCRbeta reads were obtained per sample, and no significant difference in read depth was found between tissue types. To link TCRbeta repertoire diversity to the local molecular phenotype, the approximately 25 tumor region samples were profiled with Agilent mRNA microarrays. For each liver tumor, the study sampled five regions along with adjacent normal tissue and blood, and applied TCRbeta repertoire sequencing, expression microarrays and whole-exome sequencing. Summary of the overall study and its limitations: The top 250 clones accounted for a significantly greater share of the repertoire in tumors than in blood (p = 0.039). Because sequencing covered only the TCR beta chain and unpaired alpha chains were not captured, true repertoire diversity is likely underestimated. Repertoire overlap was higher between tumor regions (mean about 36%) than tumor-adjacent (17%) or tumor-blood (approximately 15%) pairs, consistent with antigen-driven expansion. Only about 8-24% of top clones were present in all five regions of a tumor, suggesting spatial heterogeneity of tumor-infiltrating T cells. Since the samples were bulk and unsorted, there was no way to compare CD4+ and CD8+ T cell repertoires. Only 4 or 5 patients were included in the study, and the authors note that the findings should be validated in a larger study.

Using a constant-region primer and ProtoScript II reverse transcriptase, TCRbeta-specific cDNA was reverse-transcribed from about 540 ng total RNA. Construction of the TCRbeta libraries relied on three nested rounds of multiplex PCR, following a slightly modified ARM-PCR procedure. Each of the first two PCR rounds ran for approximately 11 cycles using multiplex TRBV1-TRBV30 forward primers together with a Cbeta reverse primer. A final 25-cycle PCR with Deep VentR polymerase added sample barcodes and Illumina adapters. Before sequencing, amplicons between 200 and 500 bp were purified from gel using a QIAquick gel extraction kit. TCRbeta amplicons were sequenced on an Illumina HiSeq 2500 with 250-bp paired-end reads. The authors processed their data as follows. Reads were quality-trimmed with Trimmomatic v0.33, and paired reads were merged with FLASH v1.2.11 to recover full CDR3 sequences. V, D and J germline segments were assigned to the rearranged TCRbeta sequences by MiGEC v1.2.1b. VDJtools v1.0.0 computed clonotype statistics and Shannon-Wiener diversity indices. Except for diversity analysis, only each sample's 250 most abundant clonotypes were used in subsequent analyses to reduce sampling bias. In-frame beta chains were kept once TCRdb had trimmed the public reads at Q25 with fastp and called clones with MiXCR. CDR3 protein duplicates are merged, each entry listing the most common genes and DNA. The V and J calls shown here were made by TCRdb, not taken from the authors' results. The sample table contains 44,000 or so distinct CDR3 sequences; only one count was recorded for 71% of them. Jointly, the top ten make up about 29% of the sample.

Comment on this clonotype: What this receptor recognizes is not known. Nothing much larger sits one base from this clone, and base qualities are not available.

Total RNA and DNA were co-extracted without cell sorting from around 20-30 mg of bulk tissue using the AllPrep DNA/RNA mini kit. Four to six patients with histopathologically diagnosed primary liver carcinoma underwent surgical resection in China between November 2015 and early 2016. Patients had chronic HBV infection and were treatment-naive at sampling. Five spatially separated regions were sampled per tumor: superior, inferior, left-lateral and right-lateral poles, plus the tumor centre. According to histology, viable tumor cells made up more than 90% of every tumor sample. Fresh tumor and adjacent tissue pieces were bisected, with one half stored in RNAlater at -80 degrees C and the other half sent for histology. Its CDR3 holds 14 amino acids, cysteine through phenylalanine. The DNA shown is the 42-base CDR3, in frame from base 1. V drops 0 bases and J drops 12 bases, leaving 18 bases in between.

The rearrangement combines TRBV12-3 or TRBV12-4 with TRBJ2-7; a confident D gene designation cannot be given. This sequence originates from a man aged 35-49 years with primary liver carcinoma and hepatitis B virus infection. Sequencing was done on a sample of liver tumor tissue from sampling region 5. The cell subset or site tag for this specimen amounts to: tumor region T5, tumor centre. At the DNA level, the sequence is TGTGCCAGCAGTTTAGCGTTTGCGTCCTACGAACGGTACTTC. It codes for CASSLAFASYERYF.